Each of the 27 T cell receptor beta chains below was sequenced from the same sample in a study of OX40 agonist ivuxolimab in advanced cancers. Some clones are missing from TCRdb's copy, which holds only in-frame ones; the method was immunoSEQ multiplex PCR. The top ten hold more than 13% of the sample, which has over 55,000 clones, about 89% seen once. Specimen: CD4+ or CD8+ T cells sorted from blood, collected in a trial of the OX40 agonist ivuxolimab. The receptor set was obtained from an adult with an advanced solid tumor such as melanoma, head and neck, liver or kidney cancer.

The chain combines TRBV14 with TRBJ1-4; D is ambiguous. Germline CDR1 SGHDN, CDR2 FVKESK. With 4 bases removed from V and 1 base from J, the gap between germline ends came to 13 bases. This CDR3 spans 16 amino acids. The CDR3 DNA is TGTGCCAGCAGCCCCGGGAGGGCGGGAACTAATGAAAAACTGTTTTTT. It is translated as CASSPGRAGTNEKLFF.

The chain links TRBV18 to TRBJ1-1; tentative D call: TRBD1 (6 bases). This CDR3 has 13 amino acids. The germline gives CDR1 KGHSH, CDR2 LQKENI. Trimming took 5 bases from V and 1 from J, leaving 8 bases between them. CDR3 coding DNA: TGTGCCAGCTCAAGACAGGAGAACACTGAAGCTTTCTTT. Amino acids: CASSRQENTEAFF.

The CDR3 reads CASSQDTGGAWSNEQFF. DNA of the CDR3: TGCGCCAGCAGCCAAGATACGGGAGGGGCTTGGTCCAATGAGCAGTTCTTC. The V call is TRBV4-1, the J call TRBJ2-1; TRBD2 aligns across 8 bases. The ends lost 0 bases at V and 6 bases at J; junction bases unmatched: 10. Germline-derived CDR1 and CDR2 are MGHRA and YSYEKL. The CDR3 spans 17 residues.

This clone was recorded only once. The chain joins TRBV4-3 to TRBJ2-7; the D gene is possibly TRBD1 (5 bases). This CDR3 comprises 15 residues. Germline CDR1 is LGHNA and CDR2 is YSLEER. Deletions cut 1 base from V and 0 bases from J, with 10 bases between. The CDR3 reads CASSQGGESSYEQYF. CDR3 sequence (DNA): TGCGCCAGCAGCCAAGGGGGCGAGAGCTCCTACGAGCAGTACTTC.

V gene TRBV5-6 combines with J gene TRBJ2-2; D unresolved. This CDR3 is built from 14 residues. Germline V CDR1 and CDR2: SGHDT, YYEEEE. V was cut by 0 bases and J by 4 bases, with 7 bases left in between. CDR3 residues: CASSLGGGTGELFF. The CDR3 nucleotides read TGTGCCAGCAGCTTGGGGGGTGGCACCGGGGAGCTGTTTTTT.

This chain links TRBV15 with TRBJ1-1; D gene ambiguous. The CDR3 runs to 14 residues. Germline V CDR1 and CDR2: LNHNV, YYDKDF (reference sequence). Trimming cost V 1 base and J 2 bases, with 8 bases left between them. The CDR3 is CATSRAPLNTEAFF. The CDR3 bases are TGTGCCACCAGCAGAGCCCCCCTAAACACTGAAGCTTTCTTT.

In DNA form, the CDR3 reads TGTGCCAGCAGCGTAGGCTTGCGGACTAGCGGATTGGAGGAGCAGTACTTC. It translates to CASSVGLRTSGLEEQYF. The genes are TRBV9 and TRBJ2-7, with 10 nucleotides matching TRBD2. This CDR3 is 17 amino acids long. V trimming: 0 bases; J trimming: 7 bases; junction bases outside the gene matches: 13. Per the germline V gene, CDR1 is SGDLS and CDR2 is YYNGEE. Supplemented by reference TRBV9 and TRBJ2-7, the full variable domain reads DSGVTQTPKHLITATGQRVTLRCSPRSGDLSVYWYQQSLDQGLQFLIQYYNGEERAKGNILERFSAQQFPDLHSELNLSSLELGDSALYFCASSVGLRTSGLEEQYFGPGTRLTVT.

This sequence joins TRBV10-3 and TRBJ1-3, with D perhaps matching TRBD1 (6 bases). V lost 6 bases and J lost 2, with 11 bases in between. The CDR3 consists of 14 residues. The germline V gene encodes CDR1 ENHRY and CDR2 SYGVKD. The CDR3 protein is CAISRQAAGNTIYF. CDR3 nucleotide sequence: TGTGCCATCAGCAGACAGGCGGCTGGAAACACCATATATTTT.

The chain has TRBV6-5 and TRBJ2-1; 7 nucleotides match TRBD2. This CDR3 is 14 amino acids long. V trimming: 4 bases; J trimming: 9 bases; junction bases outside the gene matches: 9. CDR1 is MNHEY and CDR2 is SVGAGI in the germline V gene. This CDR3 reads CASSFLGAGLEQFF. CDR3 coding DNA: TGTGCCAGCAGTTTCTTAGGAGCGGGGCTTGAGCAGTTCTTC.

The chain has TRBV21-1 and TRBJ2-5. TRBV21-1 is shown as a pseudogene. The CDR3 is 16 amino acids. The CDR3 nucleotides read TGTGCCAGCAGCACCTGGTTATGGGGTGAGGGGGAGACCCAGTACTTC. This gives the protein CASSTWLWGEGETQYF.

The rearrangement uses TRBV6-1 and TRBJ2-7; 10 bases line up with TRBD2. CDR1 is MNHNS and CDR2 is SASEGT in the germline V gene. The trim removed 5 bases at V and 2 bases at J, leaving 6 bases unmatched. The CDR3 has 15 residues. The CDR3 region has the DNA TGTGCCAGCAGTACTAGCGGGACGATAGCCTACGAGCAGTACTTC. Its protein product is CASSTSGTIAYEQYF.

Notes on this clone: The sample carries other DNA sequences with the same CDR3. The V and J genes are TRBV28 and TRBJ2-3; D remains unclear. This CDR3 comprises 12 residues. The germline V gene has CDR1 MDHEN and CDR2 SYDVKM. V was pared by 6 bases and J by 0 bases, with 4 bases between. In DNA form, the CDR3 reads TGTGCCAGCAGGGACAGCACAGATACGCAGTATTTT. As protein: CASRDSTDTQYF.

This chain joins TRBV30 and TRBJ2-5; 8 positions agree with TRBD2. With 4 bases clipped from V and 1 base from J, the junction kept 5 bases outside the gene matches. The germline gives CDR1 GTSNPN, CDR2 SVGIG (reference sequence). This CDR3 region has 14 residues. CDR3: CAWTKRGSQETQYF. The CDR3 DNA reads TGTGCCTGGACCAAGCGGGGGTCCCAAGAGACCCAGTACTTC.

The rearrangement joins TRBV6-6 to TRBJ1-2, with D possibly being TRBD1 (6 bases). V was trimmed by 2 bases and J by 6 bases, leaving 13 bases between them. Germline CDR1 reads MNHNY; CDR2 reads SVGAGI (reference sequence). The CDR3 extends over 14 amino acids. CDR3 protein: CASSYGGAGDGYTF. In DNA form, the CDR3 reads TGTGCCAGCAGTTACGGGGGGGCTGGGGATGGCTACACCTTC.

The chain recombines TRBV5-1 with TRBJ2-5; possible D gene TRBD2, 6 bases. Deletions cut 7 bases from V and 5 bases from J, with 12 bases between. Germline values: CDR1 SGHRS, CDR2 YFSETQ. The CDR3 is 12 amino acids. CDR3 in amino acids: CASGVAGETQYF. CDR3 sequence (DNA): TGCGCCAGCGGGGTGGCGGGGGAGACCCAGTACTTC.

The rearrangement joins TRBV28 to TRBJ1-1; a weak D match, TRBD1 (5 bases). Germline-derived CDR1 and CDR2 are MDHEN and SYDVKM. The CDR3 runs 14 residues. V was shortened by 3 bases and J by 4 bases, with 12 bases between the two germline ends. CDR3 bases: TGTGCCAGCAGTTTTTCGGGGGTAGGCACTGAAGCTTTCTTT. This gives the protein CASSFSGVGTEAFF.

V usage is TRBV7-3 and J usage is TRBJ2-2; the D is unclear. The CDR3 is made up of 13 amino acids. The V end was cut by 0 bases, the J end by 5 bases, with 4 bases between. Germline CDR1 is SGHTA and CDR2 is FQGTGA. CDR3 in amino acids: CASSLTRTGELFF. In DNA form, the CDR3 reads TGTGCCAGCAGCTTAACTAGGACCGGGGAGCTGTTTTTT.

The table lists this clone with a count of one. This chain joins TRBV6-1 and TRBJ2-6; no reliable D call. CDR1 and CDR2 from the germline V gene are MNHNS and SASEGT. Trimming pared 4 bases from V and 2 bases from J, leaving 15 bases between. The CDR3 covers 17 residues. Here the CDR3 DNA reads TGTGCCAGCAGTGGCGAATACGGTCAAGCTGGGGCCAACGTCCTGACTTTC. Amino acid sequence: CASSGEYGQAGANVLTF.

The V call is TRBV10-3, the J call TRBJ2-1, with TRBD2 matching 9 bases. After removal of 0 bases from V and 4 bases from J, the junction contained 1 base not matched to a gene. Germline V gene lookup returns CDR1 ENHRY and CDR2 SYGVKD. The CDR3 consists of 15 residues. This CDR3 is CAISESLAGYNEQFF. DNA of the CDR3: TGTGCCATCAGTGAGTCGCTAGCGGGGTACAATGAGCAGTTCTTC.

The chain carries TRBV5-4 and TRBJ1-2; D remains unclear. The CDR3 is 16 residues long. Germline CDR1 SGHNT, CDR2 YYREEE (reference sequence). V was pared by 5 bases and J by 0 bases, with 17 bases between. CDR3 DNA sequence: TGTGCCAGCAGTTTTTCCGGGCCAAAAGCTAACTATGGCTACACCTTC. Translating gives CASSFSGPKANYGYTF.

The CDR3 protein is CASSREYGEQFF. The CDR3 DNA reads as TGTGCCAGCAGTCGGGAGTACGGTGAGCAGTTCTTC. The V gene is TRBV28, the J gene TRBJ2-1, with a weak D call TRBD2 (6 bases). The germline gives CDR1 MDHEN, CDR2 SYDVKM. The CDR3 totals 12 residues. V lost 5 bases and J lost 9, with 11 bases in between.

The chain uses TRBV5-4 and TRBJ2-3, with TRBD1 matching 9 bases. V dropped 3 bases and J dropped 7; count of bases not matched to a gene: 9. There are 15 residues in the CDR3. Per germline, CDR1 SGHNT and CDR2 YYREEE (reference sequence). The CDR3: CASSSPGQGGHTQYF. CDR3 in DNA: TGTGCCAGCAGCTCACCGGGACAGGGAGGACATACGCAGTATTTT.

The chain joins TRBV5-1 to TRBJ2-1; 13 bases fit TRBD2. CDR1 is SGHRS and CDR2 is YFSETQ in the germline V gene. CDR3 length: 17 amino acids. The V segment lost 4 bases and the J segment 4 bases; nucleotides outside the gene matches: 8. In DNA form, the CDR3 reads TGCGCCAGCAGCGGGGGACTAGCGGGACTCGATTACAATGAGCAGTTCTTC. It is translated as CASSGGLAGLDYNEQFF.

V is TRBV10-3 and J is TRBJ1-1; D remains ambiguous. The length of the CDR3 is 12 residues. Germline V gene sequence: CDR1 ENHRY, CDR2 SYGVKD. The V end lost 2 bases, the J end lost 10 bases, and 11 bases lay between the germline ends. CDR3 DNA: TGTGCCATCAGTGAGCTGGGTTCTGGAGCTTTCTTT. This translates into CAISELGSGAFF.

The chain carries TRBV6-1 and TRBJ2-5; D gene ambiguous. Trimming took off 4 bases at V and 5 bases at J, with 20 bases between the two ends. The CDR3 covers 16 residues. The germline V gene encodes CDR1 MNHNS and CDR2 SASEGT. The CDR3 sequence: CASSAGVKLGLETQYF. CDR3 DNA sequence: TGTGCCAGCAGTGCGGGTGTGAAGCTTGGGCTTGAGACCCAGTACTTC.

V and J are TRBV5-4 and TRBJ2-2; 12 bases fit TRBD2. With V trimmed by 2 bases and J by 0 bases, 5 bases remained unmatched. This CDR3 comprises 18 residues. Germline V CDR1 and CDR2: SGHNT, YYREEE (reference sequence). Here the CDR3 reads CASSFGLAGSANTGELFF. The CDR3 DNA reads TGTGCCAGCAGCTTTGGACTAGCGGGAAGCGCGAACACCGGGGAGCTGTTTTTT.

The CDR3 loop reads CASSEFFGGSTDTQYF. The CDR3, as DNA: TGTGCCAGCAGTGAATTCTTCGGCGGGAGCACAGATACGCAGTATTTT. The chain recombines TRBV25-1 with TRBJ2-3, with D possibly matching TRBD2 (5 bases). V lost 1 base, J lost 0 bases, and 11 bases lay in between. Germline CDR1 MGHDK, CDR2 SYGVNS. The CDR3 spans 16 residues.